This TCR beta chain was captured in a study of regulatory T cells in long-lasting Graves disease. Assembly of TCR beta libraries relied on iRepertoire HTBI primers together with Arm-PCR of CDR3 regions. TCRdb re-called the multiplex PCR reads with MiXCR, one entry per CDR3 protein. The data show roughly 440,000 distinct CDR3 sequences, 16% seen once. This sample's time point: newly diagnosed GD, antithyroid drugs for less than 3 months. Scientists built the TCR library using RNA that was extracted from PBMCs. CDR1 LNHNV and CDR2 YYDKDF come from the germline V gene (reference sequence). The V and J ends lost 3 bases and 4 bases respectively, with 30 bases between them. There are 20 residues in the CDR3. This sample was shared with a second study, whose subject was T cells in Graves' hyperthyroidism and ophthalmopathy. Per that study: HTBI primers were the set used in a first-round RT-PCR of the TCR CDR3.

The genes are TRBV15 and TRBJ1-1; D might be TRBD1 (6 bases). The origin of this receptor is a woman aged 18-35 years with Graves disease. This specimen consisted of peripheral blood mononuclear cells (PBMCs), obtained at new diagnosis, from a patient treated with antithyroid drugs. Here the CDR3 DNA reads TGTGCCACCAGCAGTCTCCCGGGGGCGTCCGTAAGAGCTTGGACCACTGAAGCTTTCTTT. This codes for CATSSLPGASVRAWTTEAFF.